This TCR beta chain was sequenced during a study of blood T cell repertoires in COVID-19. The protocol was immunoSEQ multiplex PCR, while the TCRdb copy is restricted to in-frame clones and leaves out a portion. The repertoire consists of approximately 65,000 clones, with about nine tenths occurring once and the leading ten covering 5% to 5.5%. Per the germline V gene, CDR1 is MNHEY and CDR2 is SMNVEV (reference sequence). CDR3 size: 13 residues. Trimming shortened V by 4 bases and J by 5 bases, and 11 bases separated the two germline ends. The source is a woman aged 18-29 years with acute or convalescent COVID-19. V gene TRBV27 combines with J gene TRBJ1-1, with a possible D match to TRBD1 (5 bases). Sequenced sample: peripheral blood. The CDR3: CASSSRVWTEAFF. Here the CDR3 DNA reads TGTGCCAGCAGTTCCAGGGTGTGGACTGAAGCTTTCTTT.